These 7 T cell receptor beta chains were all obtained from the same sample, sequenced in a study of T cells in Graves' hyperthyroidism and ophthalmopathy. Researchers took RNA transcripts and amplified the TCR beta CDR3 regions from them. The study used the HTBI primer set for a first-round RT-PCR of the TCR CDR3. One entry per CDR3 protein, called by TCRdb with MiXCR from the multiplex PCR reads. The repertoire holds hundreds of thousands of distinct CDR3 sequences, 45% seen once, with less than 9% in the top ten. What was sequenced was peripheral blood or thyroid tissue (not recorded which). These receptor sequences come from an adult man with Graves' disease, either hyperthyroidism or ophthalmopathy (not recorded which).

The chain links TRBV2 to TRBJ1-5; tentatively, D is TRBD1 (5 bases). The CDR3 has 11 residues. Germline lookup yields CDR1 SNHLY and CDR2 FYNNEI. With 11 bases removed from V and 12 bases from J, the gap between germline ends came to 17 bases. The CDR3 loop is CAGGARGSQHF. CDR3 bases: TGTGCCGGTGGGGCGAGGGGCAGCCAGCATTTT.

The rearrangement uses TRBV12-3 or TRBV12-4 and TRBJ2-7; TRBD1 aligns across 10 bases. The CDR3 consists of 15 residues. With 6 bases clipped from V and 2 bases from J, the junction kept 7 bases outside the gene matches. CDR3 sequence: CASSPTGGRAYEQYF. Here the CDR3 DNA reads TGTGCCAGCAGCCCGACAGGGGGCAGGGCCTACGAGCAGTACTTC.

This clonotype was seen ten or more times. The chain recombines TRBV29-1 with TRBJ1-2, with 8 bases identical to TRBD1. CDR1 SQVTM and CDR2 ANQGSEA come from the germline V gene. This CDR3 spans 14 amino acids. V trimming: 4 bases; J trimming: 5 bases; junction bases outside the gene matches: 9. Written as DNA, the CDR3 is TGCAGCGTTGCACCTCGGACAGGGACGTATGGCTACACCTTC. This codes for CSVAPRTGTYGYTF.

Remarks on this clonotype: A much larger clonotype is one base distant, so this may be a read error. CDR3 coding DNA: TGCAGTGCTGGAGATCTGTTCAACCGGGCTTTCTTT. Protein: CSAGDLFNRAFF. V gene TRBV20-1 combines with J gene TRBJ1-1; no definite D call. Germline values: CDR1 DFQATT, CDR2 SNEGSKA (reference sequence). CDR3 length equals 12 residues.

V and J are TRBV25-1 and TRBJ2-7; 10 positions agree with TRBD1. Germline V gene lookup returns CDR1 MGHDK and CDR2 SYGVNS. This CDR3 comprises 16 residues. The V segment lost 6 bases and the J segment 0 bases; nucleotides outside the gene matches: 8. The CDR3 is CASSSTDRGSSYEQYF. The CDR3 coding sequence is TGTGCCAGCAGCTCGACGGACAGGGGGAGCTCCTACGAGCAGTACTTC.

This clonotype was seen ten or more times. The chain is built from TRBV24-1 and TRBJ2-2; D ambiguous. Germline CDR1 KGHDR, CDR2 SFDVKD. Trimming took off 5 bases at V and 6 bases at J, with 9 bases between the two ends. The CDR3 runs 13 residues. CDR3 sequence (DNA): TGTGCCACCAGTGCTAGGGTTGCCGGGGAGCTGTTTTTT. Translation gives CATSARVAGELFF.

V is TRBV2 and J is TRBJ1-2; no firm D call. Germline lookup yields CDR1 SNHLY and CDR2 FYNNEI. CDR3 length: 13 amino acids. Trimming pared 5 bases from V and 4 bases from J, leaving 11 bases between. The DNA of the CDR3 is TGTGCCAGCAGTTCTCGGACTGGCTATGGCTACACCTTC. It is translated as CASSSRTGYGYTF.